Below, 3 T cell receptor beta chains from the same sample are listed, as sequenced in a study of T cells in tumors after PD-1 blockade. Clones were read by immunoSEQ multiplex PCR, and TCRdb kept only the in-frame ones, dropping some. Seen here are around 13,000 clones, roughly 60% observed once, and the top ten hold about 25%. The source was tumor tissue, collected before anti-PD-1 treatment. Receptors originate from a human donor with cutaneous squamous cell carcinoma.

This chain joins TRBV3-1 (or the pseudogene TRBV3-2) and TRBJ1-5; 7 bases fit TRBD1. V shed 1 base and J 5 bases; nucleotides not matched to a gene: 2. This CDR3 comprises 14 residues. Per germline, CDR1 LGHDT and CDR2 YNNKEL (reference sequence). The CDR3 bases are TGTGCCAGCAGCCAAGGGACAGGATATCAGCCCCAGCATTTT. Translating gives CASSQGTGYQPQHF.

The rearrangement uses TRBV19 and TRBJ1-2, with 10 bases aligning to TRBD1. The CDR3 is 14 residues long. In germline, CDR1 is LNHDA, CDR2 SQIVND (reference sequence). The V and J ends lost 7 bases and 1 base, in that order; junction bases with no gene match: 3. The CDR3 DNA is TGTGCCAGTACGAGGACAGGGGGTAACTATGGCTACACCTTC. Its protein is CASTRTGGNYGYTF. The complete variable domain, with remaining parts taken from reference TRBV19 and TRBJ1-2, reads DGGITQSPKYLFRKEGQNVTLSCEQNLNHDAMYWYRQDPGQGLRLIYYSQIVNDFQKGDIAEGYSVSREKKESFPLTVTSAQKNPTAFYLCASTRTGGNYGYTFGSGTRLTVV.

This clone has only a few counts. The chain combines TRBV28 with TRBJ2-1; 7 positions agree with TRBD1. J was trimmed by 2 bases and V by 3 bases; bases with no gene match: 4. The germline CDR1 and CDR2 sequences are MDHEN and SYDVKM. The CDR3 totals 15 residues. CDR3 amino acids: CASSFNRGTYNEQFF. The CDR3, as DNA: TGTGCCAGCAGTTTTAACAGGGGAACCTACAATGAGCAGTTCTTC.